This entry lists 27 T cell receptor beta chains sequenced from one sample in a study of shared clonotypes between healthy human individuals. CD8 cells regarded as naive lacked CD45RO, were positively chosen for CCR7, and omitted terminally differentiated effector memory CD45RA+ cells. TCRdb's table, derived via immunoSEQ multiplex PCR, lists solely in-frame clones and lacks some. The sample shows some 2.1 million clones, around 93% of them seen only once. Sequencing was carried out using naive CD8+ T cells from PBMCs. The receptors were sampled from a man younger than 35 in good health. Some clones in this sample may be carry-over from other donors' samples.

The chain is built from TRBV29-1 and TRBJ2-5; D possibly corresponds to TRBD2 (6 bases). Trimming removed 4 bases at V and 3 bases at J, with 18 bases between. The CDR3 consists of 15 residues. CDR1 and CDR2 (germline): SQVTM, ANQGSEA. CDR3 loop: CSVGVSGSDKETQYF. The CDR3 nucleotides read TGCAGCGTTGGTGTGAGCGGGTCGGACAAAGAGACCCAGTACTTC. Variable domain in full (rest from reference TRBV29-1 and TRBJ2-5): SAVISQKPSRDICQRGTSLTIQCQVDSQVTMMFWYRQQPGQSLTLIATANQGSEATYESGFVIDKFPISRPNLTFSTLTVSNMSPEDSSIYLCSVGVSGSDKETQYFGPGTRLLVL.

The chain is built from TRBV9 and TRBJ2-7, with 9 positions matching TRBD1. Trimming at V came to 4 bases and at J to 6 bases, leaving 8 bases not matched to a gene. The CDR3 totals 14 residues. The germline V gene encodes CDR1 SGDLS and CDR2 YYNGEE. In DNA, the CDR3 is TGTGCCAGCAGCCCCGACAGGGGGAAGATCGAGCAGTACTTC. Its protein product is CASSPDRGKIEQYF. The whole variable domain, filled in from reference TRBV9 and TRBJ2-7, reads DSGVTQTPKHLITATGQRVTLRCSPRSGDLSVYWYQQSLDQGLQFLIQYYNGEERAKGNILERFSAQQFPDLHSELNLSSLELGDSALYFCASSPDRGKIEQYFGPGTRLTVT.

The rearrangement uses TRBV27 and TRBJ2-1, with TRBD2 matching over 8 bases. The V gene end was trimmed by 2 bases and the J gene end by 8 bases; junction bases not matched to a gene: 8. The germline V gene has CDR1 MNHEY and CDR2 SMNVEV (reference sequence). This CDR3 is 15 amino acids long. The CDR3 loop is CASSLRLAGYDEQFF. CDR3 sequence (DNA): TGTGCCAGCAGTTTAAGGCTAGCGGGTTATGATGAGCAGTTCTTC.

Concerning this clone: Other nucleotide sequences in the sample specify the same CDR3. CDR3 protein: CASSSRDRVNGYTF. The CDR3 nucleotides are TGTGCCAGCAGTTCAAGGGACAGGGTCAATGGCTACACCTTC. The chain couples TRBV27 to TRBJ1-2; 9 bases fit TRBD1. CDR3 length: 14 residues. V lost 4 bases to trimming and J lost 6 bases; unmatched junction nucleotides: 6. Germline V lookup: CDR1 MNHEY, CDR2 SMNVEV (reference sequence).

The rearrangement uses TRBV28 and TRBJ2-2; possibly TRBD1 for D (6 bases). The CDR3 extends over 13 amino acids. V lost 6 bases and J 4 bases, leaving 9 bases between the germline ends. Germline V gene data show CDR1 as MDHEN and CDR2 as SYDVKM. CDR3 sequence (DNA): TGTGCCAGCAGGGGACACCTCACCGGGGAGCTGTTTTTT. Its protein product is CASRGHLTGELFF.

The chain couples TRBV27 to TRBJ2-2; no clear D gene. Germline CDR1 MNHEY, CDR2 SMNVEV (reference sequence). The CDR3 consists of 13 residues. Trimming stripped 2 bases from V and 6 bases from J, with 7 bases between. The CDR3 loop is CASSLGWSGELFF. The CDR3, as DNA: TGTGCCAGCAGTTTAGGTTGGTCCGGGGAGCTGTTTTTT.

In this sample, this clone turned up once. The genes are TRBV28 and TRBJ2-3, with D unresolved. Germline loops: CDR1 MDHEN, CDR2 SYDVKM. The CDR3 covers 14 residues. The V and J ends lost 3 bases and 6 bases respectively, with 13 bases between them. CDR3 nucleotide sequence: TGTGCCAGCAGTTTTTCCGGCCTATCGGATACGCAGTATTTT. Amino acids: CASSFSGLSDTQYF. Filled out from reference TRBV28 and TRBJ2-3, the complete variable domain reads DVKVTQSSRYLVKRTGEKVFLECVQDMDHENMFWYRQDPGLGLRLIYFSYDVKMKEKGDIPEGYSVSREKKERFSLILESASTNQTSMYLCASSFSGLSDTQYFGPGTRLTVL.

The DNA of the CDR3 is TGTGCCAGCAGCCTAGGGGGGCCGACAGATACGCAGTATTTT. Translated, it gives CASSLGGPTDTQYF. V gene TRBV9 combines with J gene TRBJ2-3; D may be TRBD1 or TRBD2 (6 bases each). The CDR3 totals 14 residues. Germline loops: CDR1 SGDLS, CDR2 YYNGEE. The V gene lost 4 bases and the J gene lost 3 bases, with 12 bases spanning the gap.

V usage is TRBV10-2 and J usage is TRBJ1-4, with D maybe TRBD1 (5 bases). Germline loops: CDR1 WSHSY, CDR2 SAAADI. V was clipped by 5 bases and J by 7 bases, with 14 bases between them. CDR3 length: 14 residues. CDR3 in DNA: TGCGCCAGCAGTACCCGAGAGGGGAGTGAAAAACTGTTTTTT. Its translation: CASSTREGSEKLFF.

There are a few counts of this clone. The identical CDR3 is also encoded by other nucleotide sequences in the sample. This chain uses TRBV27 with TRBJ2-2; D is possibly TRBD2 (6 bases). CDR1 is MNHEY and CDR2 is SMNVEV in the germline V gene (reference sequence). The CDR3 extends over 14 amino acids. V was pared by 3 bases and J by 4 bases, with 9 bases between. The CDR3 nucleotides are TGTGCCAGCAGTTTGAGACTAGGCACCGGGGAGCTGTTTTTT. Amino acid sequence: CASSLRLGTGELFF.

This chain links TRBV7-8 with TRBJ2-5, with 8 bases lining up with TRBD1. The CDR3 sequence is 14 residues long. V shed 7 bases, J shed 5 bases, and the junction held 9 bases outside the gene matches. Germline CDR1 is SGHVS and CDR2 is FQNEAQ. The CDR3 region is CASTSDRGEETQYF. The DNA for the CDR3 is TGTGCCAGCACTTCAGACAGGGGCGAGGAGACCCAGTACTTC.

This clone has only a few counts. The chain carries TRBV27 and TRBJ1-2, with D unresolved. Germline V gene sequence: CDR1 MNHEY, CDR2 SMNVEV (reference sequence). Trimming took off 1 base at V and 8 bases at J, with 8 bases between the two ends. This CDR3 has 12 residues. The CDR3 protein is CASSLLGYGYTF. DNA of the CDR3: TGTGCCAGCAGTTTATTGGGGTACGGCTACACCTTC.

The CDR3 protein is CASSDRTSGLYEQYF. CDR3 bases: TGTGCCAGCAGCGATAGGACTAGCGGGCTTTACGAGCAGTACTTC. This chain connects TRBV7-2 to TRBJ2-7, with TRBD2 matching 11 bases. The CDR3 covers 15 residues. Germline V CDR1 and CDR2: SGHTA, FQGNSA. The V gene end was trimmed by 5 bases and the J gene end by 4 bases; junction bases not matched to a gene: 7.

The chain combines TRBV9 with TRBJ2-7; 12 bases are a match to TRBD2. From germline, CDR1 is SGDLS and CDR2 YYNGEE. The trim removed 4 bases at V and 2 bases at J, leaving 4 bases unmatched. The CDR3 consists of 15 residues. CDR3 coding DNA: TGTGCCAGCAGCCCGACTAGCGGGAGCACCTACGAGCAGTACTTC. Translated, it gives CASSPTSGSTYEQYF.

The gene calls are TRBV9 and TRBJ2-7; 10 nucleotides line up with TRBD1. The CDR3 extends over 15 amino acids. J gave up 6 bases and V 2 bases, and 8 bases lay outside the gene matches. Looked up from germline, CDR1 is SGDLS and CDR2 is YYNGEE. CDR3 bases: TGTGCCAGCAGCGTGGGGACAGGGGCGGCCGGCGAGCAGTACTTC. This sequence encodes CASSVGTGAAGEQYF.

The CDR3 reads CASSEDWKNIQYF. The DNA for the CDR3 is TGTGCCAGCAGTGAGGACTGGAAAAACATTCAGTACTTC. The rearrangement joins TRBV6-1 to TRBJ2-4, with D perhaps matching TRBD2 (5 bases). Germline-derived CDR1 and CDR2 are MNHNS and SASEGT. Trimming removed 3 bases at V and 4 bases at J, with 7 bases between. The CDR3 has 13 amino acids.

The rearrangement joins TRBV28 to TRBJ2-1; 12 bases fit TRBD2. Per the germline V gene, CDR1 is MDHEN and CDR2 is SYDVKM. The CDR3 length is 21 residues. V dropped 6 bases and J dropped 3; count of bases not matched to a gene: 21. The CDR3 spells CASSPRAGLAGGRHNYNEQFF. The DNA of the CDR3 is TGTGCCAGCAGCCCCAGGGCTGGGCTAGCGGGAGGGCGGCACAACTACAATGAGCAGTTCTTC.

Turning to this clone: Other DNA sequences in the same sample also yield this CDR3. The V gene is TRBV9, the J gene TRBJ1-1; D may be TRBD1 (5 bases). Looked up from germline, CDR1 is SGDLS and CDR2 is YYNGEE. There are 12 residues in the CDR3. The V end lost 0 bases, the J end lost 5 bases, and 5 bases lay between the germline ends. The CDR3 protein is CASSVGGTEAFF. The CDR3 region has the DNA TGTGCCAGCAGCGTAGGGGGGACTGAAGCTTTCTTT.

The chain links TRBV4-1 to TRBJ1-2; tentative D call: TRBD1 (5 bases). CDR1 and CDR2 (germline): MGHRA, YSYEKL. This CDR3 is 15 amino acids long. The V gene lost 3 bases and the J gene lost 1 base, with 12 bases spanning the gap. CDR3 coding DNA: TGCGCCAGCAGCCAGATGACAGTTAATAACTATGGCTACACCTTC. Encoded protein: CASSQMTVNNYGYTF.

The rearrangement joins TRBV7-9 to TRBJ2-7; TRBD1 aligns across 8 bases. The CDR3 totals 16 residues. Per germline, CDR1 SEHNR and CDR2 FQNEAQ (reference sequence). Losses at the gene ends were 5 bases for V and 3 bases for J; bases not matched to a gene: 12. The CDR3 nucleotides read TGTGCCAGCAGCGGGCGACAGGGGACCCGGATCTACGAGCAGTACTTC. As protein: CASSGRQGTRIYEQYF.

The rearrangement uses TRBV28 and TRBJ2-7, with 9 positions matching TRBD1. The germline V gene has CDR1 MDHEN and CDR2 SYDVKM. Trimming removed 3 bases from V and 4 bases from J; junction bases left unmatched: 7. The CDR3 spans 15 residues. The CDR3 region is CASSFRTGVDYEQYF. The CDR3 nucleotides are TGTGCCAGCAGTTTTAGGACAGGGGTTGATTACGAGCAGTACTTC.

V is TRBV30 and J is TRBJ2-3, with D perhaps TRBD2 (5 bases). Trimming removed 0 bases at V and 2 bases at J, with 12 bases between. Germline CDR1 reads GTSNPN; CDR2 reads SVGIG (reference sequence). The CDR3 length is 15 residues. CDR3 sequence (DNA): TGTGCCTGGAGTGTACTTGGAGGCTTCACAGATACGCAGTATTTT. Translating gives CAWSVLGGFTDTQYF.

This clone was found once. The rearrangement uses TRBV27 and TRBJ1-4; 7 nucleotides match TRBD1. The length of the CDR3 is 14 residues. J gave up 4 bases and V 3 bases, and 2 bases lay outside the gene matches. Germline CDR1 reads MNHEY; CDR2 reads SMNVEV (reference sequence). CDR3 nucleotide sequence: TGTGCCAGCAGTTTGACAGGGATTAATGAAAAACTGTTTTTT. Encoded protein: CASSLTGINEKLFF.

The chain couples TRBV27 to TRBJ2-2, with D uncertain. The CDR3 runs to 15 residues. Germline V gives CDR1 MNHEY, CDR2 SMNVEV (reference sequence). The V and J ends lost 6 bases and 7 bases respectively, with 18 bases between them. The CDR3 DNA is TGTGCCAGCAGCCCCCAGTCTCCCAGCCGCGGGGAGCTGTTTTTT. Translating it yields CASSPQSPSRGELFF.

The genes are TRBV10-3 and TRBJ2-7, with TRBD1 matching 10 bases. This CDR3 contains 14 residues. V was clipped by 10 bases and J by 2 bases; unmatched bases: 8. Germline V CDR1 and CDR2: ENHRY, SYGVKD. The CDR3: CASQPGQGAYEQYF. The CDR3 DNA reads TGTGCCAGCCAGCCCGGACAGGGGGCCTACGAGCAGTACTTC.

The chain carries TRBV9 and TRBJ2-1, with D possibly matching TRBD1 (5 bases). CDR1 and CDR2 (germline): SGDLS, YYNGEE. The CDR3 totals 15 residues. V was shortened by 0 bases and J by 9 bases, with 16 bases between the two germline ends. The CDR3 spells CASSVDGATGREQFF. CDR3 bases: TGTGCCAGCAGCGTAGATGGCGCTACAGGTCGTGAGCAGTTCTTC. Filled out from reference TRBV9 and TRBJ2-1, the complete variable domain reads DSGVTQTPKHLITATGQRVTLRCSPRSGDLSVYWYQQSLDQGLQFLIQYYNGEERAKGNILERFSAQQFPDLHSELNLSSLELGDSALYFCASSVDGATGREQFFGPGTRLTVL.

This chain uses TRBV7-2 with TRBJ2-7; 9 bases agree with TRBD2. The CDR3 runs to 15 residues. With V trimmed by 5 bases and J by 0 bases, 5 bases remained unmatched. Germline V gene data show CDR1 as SGHTA and CDR2 as FQGNSA. The CDR3: CASSASSGNSYEQYF. In nucleotides, the CDR3 is TGTGCCAGCAGCGCCTCTAGCGGGAACTCCTACGAGCAGTACTTC. Complete variable domain (other parts from reference TRBV7-2 and TRBJ2-7): GAGVSQSPSNKVTEKGKDVELRCDPISGHTALYWYRQSLGQGLEFLIYFQGNSAPDKSGLPSDRFSAERTGGSVSTLTIQRTQQEDSAVYLCASSASSGNSYEQYFGPGTRLTVT.